The 20 T cell receptor beta chains below come from one sample, sequenced in a study of T cells in Graves' hyperthyroidism and ophthalmopathy. RNA transcripts gave rise to amplified TCR beta CDR3 regions. Using the HTBI primer set, a first-round RT-PCR was run on the TCR CDR3. MiXCR, applied by TCRdb to the multiplex PCR reads, yields one record per CDR3 protein. The sample has approximately 430,000 distinct CDR3 sequences; 15% to 17% are singletons. Material for sequencing was blood. These receptors were taken from a woman between 18 and 29 years old with Graves' hyperthyroidism.

In this sample, this clonotype turned up once. The V call is TRBV28, the J call TRBJ1-5; TRBD1 aligns across 9 bases. V lost 7 bases, J lost 5 bases, and 6 bases stayed unmatched. This CDR3 is 14 amino acids long. CDR1 and CDR2 (germline): MDHEN, SYDVKM. The CDR3 coding sequence is TGTGCCAGCACCCCGGGACAGGGTGATCAGCCCCAGCATTTT. This sequence encodes CASTPGQGDQPQHF.

This clonotype was picked up many times. The CDR3 region has the DNA TGTGCCAGCAGCTCGAGCACCGGGGAGCTGTTTTTT. Its translation is CASSSSTGELFF. This chain uses TRBV7-9 with TRBJ2-2, with D hard to call. Per the germline V gene, CDR1 is SEHNR and CDR2 is FQNEAQ (reference sequence). CDR3 length equals 12 residues. V gave up 4 bases and J gave up 4 bases, with 4 bases separating them.

This chain uses TRBV11-3 with TRBJ2-7, with TRBD1 identical over 12 bases. The V and J ends lost 1 base and 3 bases, in that order; junction bases with no gene match: 4. The CDR3 runs 16 residues. Germline CDR1 reads SGHNT; CDR2 reads YENEEA. The CDR3 DNA follows: TGTGCCAGCAGCTTAGCGGGGACAGGGGGCGACTACGAGCAGTACTTC. This encodes CASSLAGTGGDYEQYF.

This clonotype was detected many times. The chain couples TRBV6-2 or TRBV6-3 to TRBJ1-1; D might be TRBD1 (5 bases). The CDR3 sequence is 14 residues long. Germline CDR1 MNHEY, CDR2 SVGEGT. The germline V and J ends were trimmed by 4 bases and 5 bases, with 14 bases remaining between them. CDR3 amino acids: CASSSGTRRTEAFF. CDR3 bases: TGTGCCAGCAGTTCCGGGACCCGGCGGACTGAAGCTTTCTTT.

About this clonotype: Being one base from a much bigger clone, this may be a read error. The chain carries TRBV9 and TRBJ2-7; D is unclear. This CDR3 is built from 13 residues. Germline V gene sequence: CDR1 SGDLS, CDR2 YYNGEE. The V gene lost 3 bases and the J gene lost 2 bases, with 9 bases spanning the gap. The chain's CDR3 is CASSAGSPYEQYF. CDR3 in DNA: TGTGCCAGCAGCGCAGGCAGCCCCTACGAGCAGTACTTC.

This clonotype was observed many times. This sequence joins TRBV5-1 and TRBJ2-7; D ambiguous. V lost 4 bases and J lost 2, with 16 bases in between. From germline, CDR1 is SGHRS and CDR2 YFSETQ. This CDR3 is built from 15 residues. In nucleotides, the CDR3 is TGCGCCAGCAGCCCCCCACGCGGCAGCCCCTACGAGCAGTACTTC. Translated, it gives CASSPPRGSPYEQYF.

This clonotype was seen many times. The chain is built from TRBV29-1 and TRBJ2-7; D may be TRBD1 or TRBD2 (5 bases each). CDR3 length equals 14 residues. Germline CDR1 reads SQVTM; CDR2 reads ANQGSEA. The V and J ends lost 4 bases and 3 bases respectively, with 16 bases between them. CDR3 nucleotides: TGCAGCGTTGGGGGCGGGCAGACCTACTACGAGCAGTACTTC. Translating gives CSVGGGQTYYEQYF.

Many counts were recorded for this clonotype. The genes are TRBV4-1 and TRBJ2-3; tentatively, D is TRBD1 or TRBD2 (6 bases each). The CDR3 loop spans 15 amino acids. The germline V gene encodes CDR1 MGHRA and CDR2 YSYEKL. Trimming cost V 6 bases and J 2 bases, with 15 bases left between them. The chain's CDR3 is CASRGGWQHTDTQYF. For the CDR3, the DNA is TGCGCCAGCAGAGGGGGGTGGCAACACACAGATACGCAGTATTTT.

This clonotype has a count of ten or more. This chain connects TRBV7-9 to TRBJ2-7; no clear D gene. This CDR3 has 13 residues. V dropped 4 bases and J dropped 0 bases, with 7 bases sitting between them. Looked up from germline, CDR1 is SEHNR and CDR2 is FQNEAQ (reference sequence). CDR3 amino acids: CASSSWDSYEQYF. CDR3 sequence (DNA): TGTGCCAGCAGCTCCTGGGACTCCTACGAGCAGTACTTC.

V gene TRBV6-1 combines with J gene TRBJ2-4; possibly TRBD2 for D (6 bases). V was clipped by 0 bases and J by 2 bases, with 17 bases between them. CDR1 is MNHNS, CDR2 SASEGT, per germline. The CDR3 has 18 residues. CDR3 protein: CASSEAGWARGPKNIQYF. CDR3 sequence (DNA): TGTGCCAGCAGTGAAGCTGGGTGGGCGCGGGGCCCCAAAAACATTCAGTACTTC.

There are a few counts of this clonotype. The chain employs TRBV6-5 and TRBJ1-6; the D gene is possibly TRBD1 (6 bases). V lost 6 bases and J lost 6, with 15 bases in between. Germline V gives CDR1 MNHEY, CDR2 SVGAGI. This CDR3 has 15 amino acids. CDR3 protein: CASSLNRARNSPLHF. The CDR3 region has the DNA TGTGCCAGCAGCTTAAACAGGGCTCGTAATTCACCCCTCCACTTT.

The chain uses TRBV9 and TRBJ2-2; TRBD2 matches 14 bases. The V segment lost 3 bases and the J segment 3 bases; nucleotides outside the gene matches: 22. Germline V lookup: CDR1 SGDLS, CDR2 YYNGEE. The length of the CDR3 is 23 residues. As DNA, the CDR3 is TGTGCCAGCAGCGGGGGAGGTCAGCAGGGGCGACTAGCGGGGGGGCTGGACACCGGGGAGCTGTTTTTT. Translated: CASSGGGQQGRLAGGLDTGELFF.

Many counts were recorded for this clonotype. The V gene is TRBV12-3 or TRBV12-4, the J gene TRBJ2-3, with D maybe TRBD2 (6 bases). V was cut by 1 base and J by 2 bases, with 10 bases left in between. CDR3 size: 15 residues. CDR3 sequence reads: CASSLGDSLTDTQYF. In nucleotides, the CDR3 is TGTGCCAGCAGTTTAGGGGACTCCCTCACAGATACGCAGTATTTT.

In this sample, this clonotype turned up many times. The genes are TRBV2 and TRBJ2-1; a weak D match, TRBD1 (7 bases). Germline loops: CDR1 SNHLY, CDR2 FYNNEI. The germline V and J ends were trimmed by 8 bases and 0 bases, with 11 bases remaining between them. The CDR3 spans 14 residues. The CDR3 sequence: CASAGQSSYNEQFF. CDR3 bases: TGTGCCAGCGCGGGACAGAGCTCCTACAATGAGCAGTTCTTC.

The sample holds many counts of this clonotype. The rearrangement joins TRBV6-5 to TRBJ2-1; no reliable D call. Trimming stripped 2 bases from V and 5 bases from J, with 7 bases between. CDR3 length: 13 residues. CDR1 is MNHEY and CDR2 is SVGAGI in the germline V gene. The CDR3 is CASSYGDDNEQFF. As DNA, the CDR3 is TGTGCCAGCAGTTACGGTGACGACAATGAGCAGTTCTTC.

Comments on this clonotype: This clone may be a read error of a much larger clone one base away. The chain is built from TRBV29-1 and TRBJ2-7; 7 bases match TRBD2. This CDR3 spans 13 amino acids. Germline V gives CDR1 SQVTM, CDR2 ANQGSEA. With 7 bases clipped from V and 6 bases from J, the junction kept 12 bases outside the gene matches. The CDR3 nucleotides are TGCAGCGCCCTGGGACTAACGGGGGGCGAGCAGTACTTC. Its protein product is CSALGLTGGEQYF.

This clonotype has at least ten counts. This chain links TRBV18 with TRBJ2-7; 11 bases are a match to TRBD1. The CDR3 loop spans 17 amino acids. V shed 1 base and J 4 bases; nucleotides not matched to a gene: 9. Germline V gene data show CDR1 as KGHSH and CDR2 as LQKENI. The CDR3 spells CASSPRLGQGVPYEQYF. DNA for the CDR3: TGTGCCAGCTCACCACGATTGGGACAGGGGGTCCCATACGAGCAGTACTTC.

This clonotype occurred many times. This sequence joins TRBV12-3 or TRBV12-4 and TRBJ2-3; TRBD2 matches at 7 bases. V gave up 4 bases and J gave up 2 bases; unmatched junction bases: 15. The CDR3 loop spans 18 amino acids. CDR3 DNA sequence: TGTGCCAGCAGTTCCCCCCCGGTTCCAGGGAGGGTCACAGATACGCAGTATTTT. Translation: CASSSPPVPGRVTDTQYF.

The CDR3 here is CASSPGRINYGYTF. DNA of the CDR3: TGTGCCAGCAGCCCGGGACGGATAAACTATGGCTACACCTTC. The chain is built from TRBV7-7 and TRBJ1-2; possible D gene TRBD1, 5 bases. The germline gives CDR1 SSHAT, CDR2 FNYEAQ (reference sequence). CDR3 length: 14 residues. The V end lost 5 bases, the J end lost 2 bases, and 12 bases lay between the germline ends. The whole variable domain, filled in from reference TRBV7-7 and TRBJ1-2, reads GAGVSQSPRYKVTKRGQDVTLRCDPISSHATLYWYQQALGQGPEFLTYFNYEAQPDKSGLPSDRFSAERPEGSISTLTIQRTEQRDSAMYRCASSPGRINYGYTFGSGTRLTVV.

This clonotype was detected many times. The J gene is TRBJ1-6, the V gene TRBV5-1, with 8 bases fitting TRBD1. With V trimmed by 0 bases and J by 10 bases, 6 bases remained unmatched. The CDR3 contains 15 residues. The germline V gene has CDR1 SGHRS and CDR2 YFSETQ. This CDR3 reads CASSLVGRGQSPLHF. Written as DNA, the CDR3 is TGCGCCAGCAGCTTGGTGGGCAGGGGGCAATCACCCCTCCACTTT.